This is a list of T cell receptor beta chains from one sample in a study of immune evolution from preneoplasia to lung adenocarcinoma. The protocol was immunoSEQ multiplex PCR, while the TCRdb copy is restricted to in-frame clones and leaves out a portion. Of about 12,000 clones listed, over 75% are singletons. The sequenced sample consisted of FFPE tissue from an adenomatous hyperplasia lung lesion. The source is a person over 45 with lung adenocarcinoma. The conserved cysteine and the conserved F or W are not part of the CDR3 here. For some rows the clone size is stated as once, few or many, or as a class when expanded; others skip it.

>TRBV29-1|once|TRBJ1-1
SVWTGHEAF
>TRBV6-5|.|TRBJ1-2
ASSYRTGTGEYGYT
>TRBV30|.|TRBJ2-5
AWSANAGETQY
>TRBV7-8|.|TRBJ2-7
ASSLAGLEQY
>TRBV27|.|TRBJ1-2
ASSPASRSYGYT
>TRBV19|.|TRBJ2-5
ASSKRTGGKETQY
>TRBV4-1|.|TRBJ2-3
ASSQGLAGGSTDTQY
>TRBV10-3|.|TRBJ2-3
AITPGLVSTDTQY
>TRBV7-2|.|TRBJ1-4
ASSLVRARNEKLF
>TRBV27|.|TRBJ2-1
ASMYRVGEQF
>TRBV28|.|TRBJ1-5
ASSLFGRYQPQH
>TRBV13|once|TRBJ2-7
ASSSRTDEQY
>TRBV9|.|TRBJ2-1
ASSVGTREEQF
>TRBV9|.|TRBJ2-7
ASSVTQGGYEQY
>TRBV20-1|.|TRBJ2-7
SAWAGGEQY
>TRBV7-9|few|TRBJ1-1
ASSLTGTPVGNTEAF
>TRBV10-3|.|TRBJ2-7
AISLGYEQY
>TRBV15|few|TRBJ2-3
ATSSYFWTSGRKVDTQY
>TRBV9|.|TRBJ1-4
ASSRTLGGAGEKLF
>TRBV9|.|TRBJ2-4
ASSGDRNIQY
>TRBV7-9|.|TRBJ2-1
ASSLGTSGAEQF
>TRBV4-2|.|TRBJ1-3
ASSQHNRGQGNTIY
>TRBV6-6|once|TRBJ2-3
ASSRQGDTQY
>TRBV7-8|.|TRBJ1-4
ASSLEPGGLF
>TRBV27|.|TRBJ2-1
ASSPTRPGHYNEQF
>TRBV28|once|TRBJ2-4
ASSTQGFKNIQY
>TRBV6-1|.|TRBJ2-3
ASSRLGGGTDTQY
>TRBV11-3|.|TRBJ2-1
ASSIRGRSSYNEQF
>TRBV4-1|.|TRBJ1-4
ASSQGTTNEKLF
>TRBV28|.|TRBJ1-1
ASRSYRDNTEAF
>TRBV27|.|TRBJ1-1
ASSLFTKGRNTEAF
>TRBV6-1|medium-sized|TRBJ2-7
ASSEAPHEQY
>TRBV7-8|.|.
ASSPSSGDYYEQY
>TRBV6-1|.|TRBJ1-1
ASSEKPLGGVGGGF
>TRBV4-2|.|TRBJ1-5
ASSQGRDQPQH
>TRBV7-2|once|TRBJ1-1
ASSPVRQSRTEAF
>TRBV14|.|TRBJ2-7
ASSQDQTTWYEQY